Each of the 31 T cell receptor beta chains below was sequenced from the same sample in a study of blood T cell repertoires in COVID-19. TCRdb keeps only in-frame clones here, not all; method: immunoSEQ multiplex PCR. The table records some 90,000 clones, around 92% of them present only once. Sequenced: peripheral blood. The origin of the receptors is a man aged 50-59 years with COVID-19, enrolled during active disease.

The CDR3 DNA is TGTGCCAGCAGCTTAGAAGCCCGGGGCTCTGGAAACACCATATATTTT. Translated: CASSLEARGSGNTIYF. The chain couples TRBV11-2 to TRBJ1-3; no clear D. Germline V lookup: CDR1 SGHAT, CDR2 FQNNGV. The CDR3 covers 16 residues. V dropped 0 bases and J dropped 0 bases, with 9 bases sitting between them. Full variable domain (remainder filled in from reference TRBV11-2 and TRBJ1-3): EAGVAQSPRYKIIEKRQSVAFWCNPISGHATLYWYQQILGQGPKLLIQFQNNGVVDDSQLPKDRFSAERLKGVDSTLKIQPAKLEDSAVYLCASSLEARGSGNTIYFGEGSWLTVV.

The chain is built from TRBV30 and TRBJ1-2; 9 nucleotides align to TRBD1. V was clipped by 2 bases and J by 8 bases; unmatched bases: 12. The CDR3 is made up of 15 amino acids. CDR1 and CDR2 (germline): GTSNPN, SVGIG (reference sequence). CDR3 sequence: CAWSTSVGQGKGYTF. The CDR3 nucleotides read TGTGCCTGGAGTACCTCCGTGGGACAGGGCAAGGGCTACACCTTC.

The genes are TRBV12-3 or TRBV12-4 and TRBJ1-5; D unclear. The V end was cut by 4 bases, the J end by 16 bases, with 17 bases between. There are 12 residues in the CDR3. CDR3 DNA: TGTGCCAGCAGTTCCAACGACATCAGCCAACATTTT. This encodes CASSSNDISQHF.

CDR3 sequence (DNA): TGTGCCACAAAGGGACTAGCGGGAGGCGAGACCCAGTACTTC. Translation: CATKGLAGGETQYF. V gene TRBV10-3 combines with J gene TRBJ2-5, with 15 bases that match TRBD2. Germline values: CDR1 ENHRY, CDR2 SYGVKD. Unmatched junction bases numbered 5, after V lost 10 bases and J lost 5 bases. This CDR3 is built from 14 residues.

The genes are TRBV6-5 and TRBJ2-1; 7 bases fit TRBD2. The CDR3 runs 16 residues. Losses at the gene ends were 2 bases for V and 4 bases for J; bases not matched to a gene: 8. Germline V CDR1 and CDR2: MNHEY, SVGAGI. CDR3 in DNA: TGTGCCAGCAGTTACGGGAGCGGGGCCTTTTACAATGAGCAGTTCTTC. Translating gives CASSYGSGAFYNEQFF.

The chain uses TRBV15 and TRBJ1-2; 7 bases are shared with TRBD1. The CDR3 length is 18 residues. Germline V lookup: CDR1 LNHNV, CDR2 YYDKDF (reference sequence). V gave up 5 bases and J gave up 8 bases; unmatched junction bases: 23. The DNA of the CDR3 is TGTGCCACCAGCTATCAGAGGGCAGGGGGATTAACCCCGCGGGGCTACACCTTC. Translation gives CATSYQRAGGLTPRGYTF.

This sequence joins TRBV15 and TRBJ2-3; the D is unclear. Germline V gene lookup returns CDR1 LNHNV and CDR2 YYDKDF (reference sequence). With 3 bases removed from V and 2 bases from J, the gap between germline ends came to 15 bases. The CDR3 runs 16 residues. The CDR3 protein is CATSSPGWLITDTQYF. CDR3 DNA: TGTGCCACCAGCAGCCCCGGGTGGCTCATCACAGATACGCAGTATTTT.

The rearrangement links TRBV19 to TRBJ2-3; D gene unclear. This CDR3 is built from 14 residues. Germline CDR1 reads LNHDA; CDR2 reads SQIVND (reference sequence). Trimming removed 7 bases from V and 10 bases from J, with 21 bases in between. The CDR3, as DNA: TGTGCCAGTACTCAGAACCCCACGGCGGCGCCGCAGTATTTT. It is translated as CASTQNPTAAPQYF.

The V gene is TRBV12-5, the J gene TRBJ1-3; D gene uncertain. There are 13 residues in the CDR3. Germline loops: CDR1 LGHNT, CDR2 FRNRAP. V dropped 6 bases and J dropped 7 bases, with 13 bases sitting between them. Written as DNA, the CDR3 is TGTGCTAGTGGCTCCGACACCCCCAACACCATATATTTT. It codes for CASGSDTPNTIYF. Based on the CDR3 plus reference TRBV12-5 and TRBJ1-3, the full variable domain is DARVTQTPRHKVTEMGQEVTMRCQPILGHNTVFWYRQTMMQGLELLAYFRNRAPLDDSGMPKDRFSAEMPDATLATLKIQPSEPRDSAVYFCASGSDTPNTIYFGEGSWLTVV.

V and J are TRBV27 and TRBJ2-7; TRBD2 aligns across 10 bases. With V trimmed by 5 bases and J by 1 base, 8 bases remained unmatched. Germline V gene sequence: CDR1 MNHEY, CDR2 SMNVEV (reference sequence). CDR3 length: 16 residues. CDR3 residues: CASSVDLAGVSYEQYF. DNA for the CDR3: TGTGCCAGCAGTGTCGACCTAGCGGGGGTTTCCTACGAGCAGTACTTC.

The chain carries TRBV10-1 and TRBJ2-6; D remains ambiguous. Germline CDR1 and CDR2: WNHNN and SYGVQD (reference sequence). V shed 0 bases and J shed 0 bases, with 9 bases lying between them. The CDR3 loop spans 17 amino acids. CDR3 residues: CASSESWSSSGANVLTF. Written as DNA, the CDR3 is TGCGCCAGCAGTGAGTCATGGAGCAGCTCTGGGGCCAACGTCCTGACTTTC.

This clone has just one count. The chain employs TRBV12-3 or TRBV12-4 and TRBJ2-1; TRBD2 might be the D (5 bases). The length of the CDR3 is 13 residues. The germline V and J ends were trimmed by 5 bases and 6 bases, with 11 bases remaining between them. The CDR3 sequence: CASSRTAPNEQFF. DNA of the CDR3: TGTGCCAGCAGTCGGACTGCTCCCAATGAGCAGTTCTTC.

Written as DNA, the CDR3 is TGTGCCAGCATATCCGGGAAGGGTAGGGATAATGAGCAGTTCTTC. Its translation is CASISGKGRDNEQFF. The chain joins TRBV21-1 to TRBJ2-1; TRBD2 was called by the table and not checked on the DNA. TRBV21-1 is a documented pseudogene. The CDR3 sequence is 15 residues long.

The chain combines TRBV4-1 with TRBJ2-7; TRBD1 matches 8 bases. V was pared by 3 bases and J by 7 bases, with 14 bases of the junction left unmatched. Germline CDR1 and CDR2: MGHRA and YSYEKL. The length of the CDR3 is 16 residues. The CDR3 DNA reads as TGCGCCAGCAGCCAGGACTGGGACAGGTCAAACTTGGAGCAGTACTTC. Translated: CASSQDWDRSNLEQYF.

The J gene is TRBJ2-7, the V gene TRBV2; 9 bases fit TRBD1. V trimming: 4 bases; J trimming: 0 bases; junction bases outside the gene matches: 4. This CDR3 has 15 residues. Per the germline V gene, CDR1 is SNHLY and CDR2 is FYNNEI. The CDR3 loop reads CASSGDRAFSYEQYF. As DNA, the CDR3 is TGTGCCAGCAGTGGGGACAGGGCATTCTCCTACGAGCAGTACTTC. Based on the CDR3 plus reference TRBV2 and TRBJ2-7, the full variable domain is EPEVTQTPSHQVTQMGQEVILRCVPISNHLYFYWYRQILGQKVEFLVSFYNNEISEKSEIFDDQFSVERPDGSNFTLKIRSTKLEDSAMYFCASSGDRAFSYEQYFGPGTRLTVT.

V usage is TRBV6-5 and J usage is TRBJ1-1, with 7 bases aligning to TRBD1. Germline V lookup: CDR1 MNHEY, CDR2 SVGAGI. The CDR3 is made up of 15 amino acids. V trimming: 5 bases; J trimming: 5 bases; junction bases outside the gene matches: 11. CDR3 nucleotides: TGTGCCAGCAGTCAATTCGGCAGGGGGGTTACTGAAGCTTTCTTT. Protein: CASSQFGRGVTEAFF.

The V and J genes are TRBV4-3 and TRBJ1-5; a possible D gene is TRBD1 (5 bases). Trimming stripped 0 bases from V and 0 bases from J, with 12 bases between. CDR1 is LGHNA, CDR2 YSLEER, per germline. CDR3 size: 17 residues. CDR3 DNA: TGCGCCAGCAGCCAAGATCTCGACAGCTATAGCAATCAGCCCCAGCATTTT. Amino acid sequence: CASSQDLDSYSNQPQHF.

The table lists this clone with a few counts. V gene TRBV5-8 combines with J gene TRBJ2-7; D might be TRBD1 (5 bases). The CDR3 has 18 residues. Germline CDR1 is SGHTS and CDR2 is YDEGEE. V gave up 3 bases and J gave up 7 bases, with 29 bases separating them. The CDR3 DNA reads TGTGCCAGCAGCTCATTAAGACAGTCAACTACGGCCAAACGGGAGCAGTACTTC. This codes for CASSSLRQSTTAKREQYF. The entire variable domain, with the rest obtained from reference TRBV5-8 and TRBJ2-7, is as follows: EAGVTQSPTHLIKTRGQQATLRCSPISGHTSVYWYQQALGLGLQFLLWYDEGEERNRGNFPPRFSGRQFPNYSSELNVNALELEDSALYLCASSSLRQSTTAKREQYFGPGTRLTVT.

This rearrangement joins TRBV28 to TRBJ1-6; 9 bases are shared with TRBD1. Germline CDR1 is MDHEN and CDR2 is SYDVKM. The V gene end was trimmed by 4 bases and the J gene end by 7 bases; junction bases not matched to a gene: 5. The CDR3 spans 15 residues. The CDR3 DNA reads TGTGCCAGCAGTTCCCTTACAGGGGGCAATTCACCCCTCCACTTT. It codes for CASSSLTGGNSPLHF.

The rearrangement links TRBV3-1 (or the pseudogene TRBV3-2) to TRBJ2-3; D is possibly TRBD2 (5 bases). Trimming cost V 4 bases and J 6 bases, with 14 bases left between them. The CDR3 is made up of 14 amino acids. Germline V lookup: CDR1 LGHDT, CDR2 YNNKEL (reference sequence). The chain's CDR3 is CASSPWTEADTQYF. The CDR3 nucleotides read TGTGCCAGCAGCCCGTGGACGGAGGCGGATACGCAGTATTTT.

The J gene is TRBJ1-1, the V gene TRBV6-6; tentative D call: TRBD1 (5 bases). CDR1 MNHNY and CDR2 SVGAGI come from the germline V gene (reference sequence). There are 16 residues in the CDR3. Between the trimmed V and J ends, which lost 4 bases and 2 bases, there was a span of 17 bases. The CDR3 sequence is CASSFPPGGSNTEAFF. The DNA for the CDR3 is TGTGCCAGCAGTTTTCCTCCCGGGGGTTCTAACACTGAAGCTTTCTTT.

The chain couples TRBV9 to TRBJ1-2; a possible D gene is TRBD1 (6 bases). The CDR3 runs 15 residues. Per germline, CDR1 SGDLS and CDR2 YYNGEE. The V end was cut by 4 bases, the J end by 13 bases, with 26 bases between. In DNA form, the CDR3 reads TGTGCCAGCAGCCCGACCGGGGGGGCGGGGACGACTACCACCTTC. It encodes CASSPTGGAGTTTTF. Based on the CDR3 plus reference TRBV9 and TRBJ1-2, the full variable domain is DSGVTQTPKHLITATGQRVTLRCSPRSGDLSVYWYQQSLDQGLQFLIQYYNGEERAKGNILERFSAQQFPDLHSELNLSSLELGDSALYFCASSPTGGAGTTTTFGSGTRLTVV.

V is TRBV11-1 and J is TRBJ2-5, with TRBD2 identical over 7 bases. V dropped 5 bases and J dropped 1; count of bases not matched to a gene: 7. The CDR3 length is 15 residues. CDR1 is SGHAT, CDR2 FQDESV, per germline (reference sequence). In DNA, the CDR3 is TGTGCCAGCAGCCCGGGAAGCGGGGTCCAAGAGACCCAGTACTTC. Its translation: CASSPGSGVQETQYF.

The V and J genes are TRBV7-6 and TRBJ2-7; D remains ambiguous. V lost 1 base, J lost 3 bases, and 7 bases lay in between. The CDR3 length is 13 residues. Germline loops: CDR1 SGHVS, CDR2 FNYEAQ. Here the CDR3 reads CASSLGQYYEQYF. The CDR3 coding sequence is TGTGCCAGCAGCTTAGGCCAGTACTACGAGCAGTACTTC.

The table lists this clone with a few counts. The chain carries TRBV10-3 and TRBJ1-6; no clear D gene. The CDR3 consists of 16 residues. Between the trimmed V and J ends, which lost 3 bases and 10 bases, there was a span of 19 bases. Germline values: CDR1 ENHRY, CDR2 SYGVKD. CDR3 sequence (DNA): TGTGCCATCAGTGAAGGGCGGGCCCTAGGAGAGTCACCCCTCCACTTT. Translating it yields CAISEGRALGESPLHF.

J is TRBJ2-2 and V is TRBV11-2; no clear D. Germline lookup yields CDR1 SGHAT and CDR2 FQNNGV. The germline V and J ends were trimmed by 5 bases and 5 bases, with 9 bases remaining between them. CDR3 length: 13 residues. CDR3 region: CASSRSRTGELFF. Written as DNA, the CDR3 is TGTGCCAGCAGCCGATCTAGAACCGGGGAGCTGTTTTTT. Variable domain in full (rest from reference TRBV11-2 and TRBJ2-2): EAGVAQSPRYKIIEKRQSVAFWCNPISGHATLYWYQQILGQGPKLLIQFQNNGVVDDSQLPKDRFSAERLKGVDSTLKIQPAKLEDSAVYLCASSRSRTGELFFGEGSRLTVL.

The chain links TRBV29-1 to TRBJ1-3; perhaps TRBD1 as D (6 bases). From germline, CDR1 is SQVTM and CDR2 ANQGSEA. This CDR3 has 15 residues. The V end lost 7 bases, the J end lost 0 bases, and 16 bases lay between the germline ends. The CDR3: CSAKQGANSGNTIYF. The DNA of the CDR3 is TGCAGCGCGAAACAGGGAGCCAACTCTGGAAACACCATATATTTT. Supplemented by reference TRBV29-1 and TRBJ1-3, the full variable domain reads SAVISQKPSRDICQRGTSLTIQCQVDSQVTMMFWYRQQPGQSLTLIATANQGSEATYESGFVIDKFPISRPNLTFSTLTVSNMSPEDSSIYLCSAKQGANSGNTIYFGEGSWLTVV.

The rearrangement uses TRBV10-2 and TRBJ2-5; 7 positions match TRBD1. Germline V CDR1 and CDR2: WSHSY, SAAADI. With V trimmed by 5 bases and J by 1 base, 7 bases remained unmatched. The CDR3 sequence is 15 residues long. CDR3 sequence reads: CASSPPRDSQETQYF. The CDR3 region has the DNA TGCGCCAGCAGTCCCCCCAGGGACAGCCAAGAGACCCAGTACTTC.

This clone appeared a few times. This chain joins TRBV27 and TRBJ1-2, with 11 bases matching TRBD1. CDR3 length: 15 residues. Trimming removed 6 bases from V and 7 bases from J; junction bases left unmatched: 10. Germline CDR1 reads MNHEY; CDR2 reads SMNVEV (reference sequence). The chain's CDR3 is CASRSYGQGAVGYTF. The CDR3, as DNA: TGTGCCAGCAGATCCTACGGACAGGGGGCGGTTGGCTACACCTTC.

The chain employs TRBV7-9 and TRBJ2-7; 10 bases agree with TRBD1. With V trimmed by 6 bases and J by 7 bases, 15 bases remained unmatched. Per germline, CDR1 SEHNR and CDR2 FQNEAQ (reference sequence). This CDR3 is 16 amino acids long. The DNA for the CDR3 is TGTGCCAGCAGTCCAGACAGGGGGCTTGGTCGGGAAGAGCAGTACTTC. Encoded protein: CASSPDRGLGREEQYF.

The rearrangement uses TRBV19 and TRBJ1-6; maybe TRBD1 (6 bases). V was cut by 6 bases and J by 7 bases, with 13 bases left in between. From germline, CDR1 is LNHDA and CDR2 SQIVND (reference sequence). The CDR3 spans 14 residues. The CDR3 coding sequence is TGTGCCAGTAGCAGACAGGTGCACAATTCACCCCTCCACTTT. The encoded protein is CASSRQVHNSPLHF.